The clone carrying this T cell receptor (beta chain) was picked up many times. One entry per CDR3 protein results from TCRdb running MiXCR on the 5' RACE reads. Of 600,000 to 700,000 distinct CDR3 sequences listed, 21% are singletons. CDR3 length equals 17 residues. CDR1 and CDR2 (germline): LGHDT, YNNKEL (reference sequence). The junction had 7 bases not matched to a gene; V was cut back by 2 bases and J by 4 bases. This entry belongs to a study of identical twins. The same data also went into a second study, on T cells expressing NK-cell markers. Per that study: From sorted CD3+CD56+NKG2C+, CD3+CD56+NKG2C- and CD3+CD56-NKG2C+ T cells came the TCR beta repertoires. For six donors, the dominant NKG2C+ clonotypes made up 1.0-7.0% of their CD8+ T cells. The same clonotypes also predominated in the CD3+CD56-NKG2C+ fraction of a few donors.

The TCR was taken from a woman aged 18-35 years in good health. The sequenced sample consisted of PBMCs. The chain couples TRBV3-1 to TRBJ2-1; 11 bases agree with TRBD2. The CDR3 loop is CASSQLTGTSGYNEQFF. CDR3 in DNA: TGTGCCAGCAGCCAACTCACCGGGACTAGCGGTTACAATGAGCAGTTCTTC.